The TCR beta chain described here comes from a study of blood T cell repertoires in COVID-19. Background on the study: Acute and convalescent COVID-19 specimens originated in the United States, Italy and Spain. T cells, B-cell-depleted T cells, or PBMCs provided the cDNA or gDNA that served as material.

In the study's own analysis: Reference gene primer amplification yielded estimated nucleated cell counts. Assay: immunoSEQ multiplex PCR; the TCRdb copy retains only in-frame clones and omits some. The V and J calls and clone size come from that table; D and trimming were worked out from the DNA. Of fewer than 300,000 clones in the sample, roughly 85% were seen once. Looked up from germline, CDR1 is MNHEY and CDR2 is SVGAGI. V was trimmed by 6 bases and J by 3 bases, leaving 11 bases between them. This CDR3 spans 13 amino acids. The origin of this receptor is a woman aged 18-29 years with acute or convalescent COVID-19. J is TRBJ1-2 and V is TRBV6-5; no reliable D call. Sequenced material: peripheral blood. The CDR3 DNA reads TGTGCCAGCAGAGCCCGGGGATACTATGGCTACACCTTC. This encodes CASRARGYYGYTF.